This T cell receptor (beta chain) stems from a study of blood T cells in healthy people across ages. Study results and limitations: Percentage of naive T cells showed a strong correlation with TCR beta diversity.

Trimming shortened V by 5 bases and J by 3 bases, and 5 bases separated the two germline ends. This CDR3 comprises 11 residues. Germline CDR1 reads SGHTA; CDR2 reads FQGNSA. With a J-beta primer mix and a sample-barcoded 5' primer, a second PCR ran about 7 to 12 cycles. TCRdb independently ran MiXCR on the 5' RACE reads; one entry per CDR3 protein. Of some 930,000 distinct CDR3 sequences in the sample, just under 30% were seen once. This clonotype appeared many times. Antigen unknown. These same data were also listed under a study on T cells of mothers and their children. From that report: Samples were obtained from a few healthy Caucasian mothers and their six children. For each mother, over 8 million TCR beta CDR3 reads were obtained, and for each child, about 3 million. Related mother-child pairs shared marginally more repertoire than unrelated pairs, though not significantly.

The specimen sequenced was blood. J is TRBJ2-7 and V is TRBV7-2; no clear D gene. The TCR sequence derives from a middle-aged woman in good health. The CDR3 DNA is TGTGCCAGCAGCGTTTACTACGAGCAGTACTTC. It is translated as CASSVYYEQYF.